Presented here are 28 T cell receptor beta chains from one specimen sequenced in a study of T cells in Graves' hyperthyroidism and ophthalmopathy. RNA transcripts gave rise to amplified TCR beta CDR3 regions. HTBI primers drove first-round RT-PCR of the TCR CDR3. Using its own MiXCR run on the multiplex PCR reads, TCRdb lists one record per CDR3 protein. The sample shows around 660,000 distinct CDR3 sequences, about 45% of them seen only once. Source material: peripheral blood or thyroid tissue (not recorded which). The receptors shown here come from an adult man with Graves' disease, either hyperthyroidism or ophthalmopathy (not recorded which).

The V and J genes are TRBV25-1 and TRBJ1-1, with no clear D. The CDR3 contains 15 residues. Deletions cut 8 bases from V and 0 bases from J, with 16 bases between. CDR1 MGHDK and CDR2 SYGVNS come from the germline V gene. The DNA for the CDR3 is TGTGCCAGCTCACCACCGTACAGCATGAACACTGAAGCTTTCTTT. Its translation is CASSPPYSMNTEAFF.

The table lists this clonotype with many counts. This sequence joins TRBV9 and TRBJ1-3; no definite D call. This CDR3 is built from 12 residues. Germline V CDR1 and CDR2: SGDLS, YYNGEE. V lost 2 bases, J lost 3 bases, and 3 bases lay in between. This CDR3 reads CASSVFGNTIYF. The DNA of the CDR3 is TGTGCCAGCAGCGTGTTTGGAAACACCATATATTTT. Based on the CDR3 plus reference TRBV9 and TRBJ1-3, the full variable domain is DSGVTQTPKHLITATGQRVTLRCSPRSGDLSVYWYQQSLDQGLQFLIQYYNGEERAKGNILERFSAQQFPDLHSELNLSSLELGDSALYFCASSVFGNTIYFGEGSWLTVV.

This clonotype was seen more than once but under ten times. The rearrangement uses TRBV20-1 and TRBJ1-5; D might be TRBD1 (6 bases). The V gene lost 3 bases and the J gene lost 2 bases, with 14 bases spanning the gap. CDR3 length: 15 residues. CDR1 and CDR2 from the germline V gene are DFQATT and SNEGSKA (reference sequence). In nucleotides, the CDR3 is TGCAGTGCTAGTAGACGGGGGCGAGGCAATCAGCCCCAGCATTTT. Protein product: CSASRRGRGNQPQHF.

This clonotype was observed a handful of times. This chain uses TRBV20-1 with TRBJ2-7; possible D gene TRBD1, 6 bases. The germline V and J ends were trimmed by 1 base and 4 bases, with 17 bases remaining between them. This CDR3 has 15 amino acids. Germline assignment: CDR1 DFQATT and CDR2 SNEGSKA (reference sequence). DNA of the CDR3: TGCAGTGCTAGAGGGGCCCGGGACACGGGATACGAGCAGTACTTC. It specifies CSARGARDTGYEQYF.

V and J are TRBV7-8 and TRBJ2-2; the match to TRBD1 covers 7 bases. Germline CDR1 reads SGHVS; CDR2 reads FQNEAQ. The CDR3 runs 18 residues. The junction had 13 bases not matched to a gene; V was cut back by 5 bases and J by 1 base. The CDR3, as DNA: TGTGCCAGCAGCCAAGATCCTTCCGGGACAGTGAACACCGGGGAGCTGTTTTTT. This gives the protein CASSQDPSGTVNTGELFF.

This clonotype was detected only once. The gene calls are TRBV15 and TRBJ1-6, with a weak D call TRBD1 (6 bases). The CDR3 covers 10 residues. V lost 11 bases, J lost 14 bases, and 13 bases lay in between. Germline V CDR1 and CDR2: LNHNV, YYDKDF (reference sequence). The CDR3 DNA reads TGTGCCTACGGGGGGCTGGCCCTCCACTTT. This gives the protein CAYGGLALHF.

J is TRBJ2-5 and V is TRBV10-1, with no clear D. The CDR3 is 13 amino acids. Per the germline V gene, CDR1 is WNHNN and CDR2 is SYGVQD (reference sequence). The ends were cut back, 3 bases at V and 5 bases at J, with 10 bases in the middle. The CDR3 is CASSDGPRETQYF. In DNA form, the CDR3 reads TGCGCCAGCAGTGACGGTCCACGGGAGACCCAGTACTTC.

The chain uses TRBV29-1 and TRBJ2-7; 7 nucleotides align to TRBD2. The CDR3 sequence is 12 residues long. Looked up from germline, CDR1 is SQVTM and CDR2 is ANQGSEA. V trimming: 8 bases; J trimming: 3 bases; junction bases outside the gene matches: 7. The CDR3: CSFLAGDYEQYF. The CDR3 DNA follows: TGCAGCTTTTTGGCGGGAGACTACGAGCAGTACTTC.

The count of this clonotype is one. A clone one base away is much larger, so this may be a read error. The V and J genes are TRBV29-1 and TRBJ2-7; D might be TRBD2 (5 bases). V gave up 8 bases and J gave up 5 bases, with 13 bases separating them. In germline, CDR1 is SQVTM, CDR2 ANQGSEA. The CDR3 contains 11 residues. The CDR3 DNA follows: TGCAGCACCAGAGGGTTGCACGAGCAGTACTTC. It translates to CSTRGLHEQYF.

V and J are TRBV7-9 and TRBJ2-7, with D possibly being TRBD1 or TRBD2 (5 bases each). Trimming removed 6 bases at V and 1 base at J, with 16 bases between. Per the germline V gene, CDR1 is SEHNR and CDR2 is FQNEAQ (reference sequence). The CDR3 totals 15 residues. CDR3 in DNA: TGTGCCAGCAGTCGCCCGGGACCGGGATCCTACGAGCAGTACTTC. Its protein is CASSRPGPGSYEQYF.

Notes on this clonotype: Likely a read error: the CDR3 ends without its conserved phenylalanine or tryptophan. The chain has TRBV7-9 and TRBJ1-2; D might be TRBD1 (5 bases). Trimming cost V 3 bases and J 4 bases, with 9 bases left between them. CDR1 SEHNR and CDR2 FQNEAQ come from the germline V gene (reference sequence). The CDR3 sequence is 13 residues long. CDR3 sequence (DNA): TGTGCCAGCAGCTTTGGGGGTTCCTATGGCTACACCCTC. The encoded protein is CASSFGGSYGYTL.

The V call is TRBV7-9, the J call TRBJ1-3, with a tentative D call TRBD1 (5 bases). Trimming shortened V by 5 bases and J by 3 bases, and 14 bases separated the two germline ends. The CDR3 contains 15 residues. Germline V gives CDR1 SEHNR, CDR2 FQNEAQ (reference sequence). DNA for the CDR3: TGTGCCAGCAGCAATACCGGGACGGGTGGAAACACCATATATTTT. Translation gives CASSNTGTGGNTIYF.

The CDR3 spells CSWTGNTEAFF. The CDR3 DNA reads TGCAGCTGGACAGGGAACACTGAAGCTTTCTTT. The chain couples TRBV29-1 to TRBJ1-1; 7 bases line up with TRBD1. V lost 8 bases, J lost 1 base, and 1 base stayed unmatched. Germline V gene data show CDR1 as SQVTM and CDR2 as ANQGSEA. This CDR3 has 11 amino acids.

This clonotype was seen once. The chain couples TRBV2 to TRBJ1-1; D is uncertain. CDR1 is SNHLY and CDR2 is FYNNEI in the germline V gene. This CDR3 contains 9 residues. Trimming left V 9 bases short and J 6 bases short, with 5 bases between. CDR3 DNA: TGTGCCAGTACCCCTGAAGCTTTCTTT. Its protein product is CASTPEAFF.

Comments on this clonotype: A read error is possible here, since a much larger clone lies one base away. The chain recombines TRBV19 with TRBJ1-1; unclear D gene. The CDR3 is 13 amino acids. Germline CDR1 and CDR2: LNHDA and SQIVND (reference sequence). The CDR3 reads CASRIQMNAEAFF. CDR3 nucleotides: TGTGCCAGTAGAATACAGATGAACGCTGAAGCTTTCTTT.

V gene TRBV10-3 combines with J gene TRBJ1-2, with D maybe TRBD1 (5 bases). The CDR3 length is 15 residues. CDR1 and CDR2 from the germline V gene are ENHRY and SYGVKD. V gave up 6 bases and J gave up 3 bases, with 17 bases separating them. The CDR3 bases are TGTGCCATCAGCCCTGCCGGGGGAGGGTACTATGGCTACACCTTC. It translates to CAISPAGGGYYGYTF.

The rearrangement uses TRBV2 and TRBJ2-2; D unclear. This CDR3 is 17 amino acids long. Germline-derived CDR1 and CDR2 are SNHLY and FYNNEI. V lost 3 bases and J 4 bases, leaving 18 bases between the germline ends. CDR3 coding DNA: TGTGCCAGCAGTGATGAAGGGTTCGATCTCGCCACCGGGGAGCTGTTTTTT. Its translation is CASSDEGFDLATGELFF.

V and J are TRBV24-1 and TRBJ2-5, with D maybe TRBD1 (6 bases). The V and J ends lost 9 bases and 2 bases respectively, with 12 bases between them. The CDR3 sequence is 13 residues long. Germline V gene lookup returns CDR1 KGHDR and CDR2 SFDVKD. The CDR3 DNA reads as TGTGCCACCCTGGACAGACAGCAAGAGACCCAGTACTTC. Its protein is CATLDRQQETQYF.

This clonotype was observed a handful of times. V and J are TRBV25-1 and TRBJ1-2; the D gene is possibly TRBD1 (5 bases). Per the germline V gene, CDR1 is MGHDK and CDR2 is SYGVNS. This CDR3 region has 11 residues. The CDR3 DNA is TGTGCAGCGGGGGGATGGGGTGGCTACACCTTC. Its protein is CAAGGWGGYTF.

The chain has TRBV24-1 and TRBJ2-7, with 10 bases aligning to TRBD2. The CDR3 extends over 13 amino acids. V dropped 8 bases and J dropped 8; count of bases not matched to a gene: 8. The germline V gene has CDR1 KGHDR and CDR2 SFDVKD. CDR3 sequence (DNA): TGTGCCACCATAACCGGGACTAGCGAGAAGCAGTACTTC. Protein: CATITGTSEKQYF.

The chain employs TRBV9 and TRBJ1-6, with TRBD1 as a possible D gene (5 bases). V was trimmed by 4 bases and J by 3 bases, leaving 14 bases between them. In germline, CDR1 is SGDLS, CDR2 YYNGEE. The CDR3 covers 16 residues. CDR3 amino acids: CASSPEGRHYNSPLHF. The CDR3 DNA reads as TGTGCCAGCAGCCCAGAGGGGAGACACTATAATTCACCCCTCCACTTT.

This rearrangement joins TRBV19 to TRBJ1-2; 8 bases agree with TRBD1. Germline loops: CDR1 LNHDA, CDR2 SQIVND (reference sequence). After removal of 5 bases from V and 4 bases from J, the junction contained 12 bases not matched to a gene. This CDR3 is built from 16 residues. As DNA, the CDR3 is TGTGCCAGTAGTTCTCTACGACAGGGGACTTTCTATGGCTACACCTTC. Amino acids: CASSSLRQGTFYGYTF.

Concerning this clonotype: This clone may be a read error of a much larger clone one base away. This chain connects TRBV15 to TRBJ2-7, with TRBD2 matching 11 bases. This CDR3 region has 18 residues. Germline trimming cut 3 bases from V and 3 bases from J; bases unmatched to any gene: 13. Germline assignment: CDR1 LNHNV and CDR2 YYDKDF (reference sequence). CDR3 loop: CATSSEAGLADSSYEQYF. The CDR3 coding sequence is TGTGCCACCAGCAGTGAAGCGGGACTAGCGGACTCGAGCTACGAGCAGTACTTC.

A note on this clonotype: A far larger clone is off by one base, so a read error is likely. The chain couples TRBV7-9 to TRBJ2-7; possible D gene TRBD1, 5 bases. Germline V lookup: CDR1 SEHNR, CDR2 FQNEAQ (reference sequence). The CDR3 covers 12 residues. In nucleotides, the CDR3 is TGTGCCAGCAGCCAAGGGGCCTACGGGCAGTACTTC. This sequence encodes CASSQGAYGQYF. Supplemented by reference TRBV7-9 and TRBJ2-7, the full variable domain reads DTGVSQNPRHKITKRGQNVTFRCDPISEHNRLYWYRQTLGQGPEFLTYFQNEAQLEKSRLLSDRFSAERPKGSFSTLEIQRTEQGDSAMYLCASSQGAYGQYFGPGTRLTVT.

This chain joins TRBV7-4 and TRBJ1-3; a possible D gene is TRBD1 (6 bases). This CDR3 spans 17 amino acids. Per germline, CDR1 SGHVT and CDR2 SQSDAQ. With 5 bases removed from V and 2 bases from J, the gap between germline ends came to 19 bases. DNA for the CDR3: TGTGCCAGCAGCCCGATACACTCCGGGACAACTGGAAACACCATATATTTT. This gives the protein CASSPIHSGTTGNTIYF.

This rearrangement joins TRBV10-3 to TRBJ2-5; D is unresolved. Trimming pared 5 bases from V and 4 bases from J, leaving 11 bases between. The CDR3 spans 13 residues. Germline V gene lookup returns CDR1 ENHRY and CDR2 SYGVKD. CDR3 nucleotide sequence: TGTGCCATCAGTCCTCTTCCCCTAGAGACCCAGTACTTC. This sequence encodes CAISPLPLETQYF.

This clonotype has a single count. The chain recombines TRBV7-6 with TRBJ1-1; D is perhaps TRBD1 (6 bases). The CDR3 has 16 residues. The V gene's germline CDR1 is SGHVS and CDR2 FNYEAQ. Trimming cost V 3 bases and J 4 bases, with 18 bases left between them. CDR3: CASSFSNRVGGTEAFF. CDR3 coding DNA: TGTGCCAGCAGCTTTTCCAACAGGGTGGGGGGCACTGAAGCTTTCTTT.

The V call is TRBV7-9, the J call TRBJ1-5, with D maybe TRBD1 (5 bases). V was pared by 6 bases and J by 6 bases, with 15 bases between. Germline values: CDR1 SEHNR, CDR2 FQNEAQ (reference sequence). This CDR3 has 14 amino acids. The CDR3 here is CASSMSGGSQPQHF. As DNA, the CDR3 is TGTGCCAGCAGTATGTCCGGGGGTAGTCAGCCCCAGCATTTT.